The rows below give T cell receptor beta chains drawn from one sample of a study of T-cell reconstitution after alpha-beta-depleted transplantation in children. TCRdb ran MiXCR on the PCR reads and lists one entry per CDR3 protein. The profile shows roughly 300,000 distinct CDR3 sequences, 9.9% of them singletons. The sample here was PBMCs from the stem cell graft donor, taken from the stem cell graft. Receptors originate from a human donor who donated a stem cell graft to a child with SCID. The CDR3 runs from the conserved cysteine through the conserved F or W. D genes are given only for firm matches. Expanded clones get a size class; other rows say once, few or many, or leave the size out.

few,TRBJ2-1,TRBV2,TRBD2,TGTGCCAGCAGGGTAGCGGGGGGGCCGGACAATGAGCAGTTCTTC,CASRVAGGPDNEQFF
NA,TRBJ2-2,TRBV27,NA,TGTGCCAGCAAATTAAGACAGGACCTCTTCACCGGGGAGCTGTTTTTT,CASKLRQDLFTGELFF
NA,TRBJ1-3,TRBV5-1,NA,TGCGCCAGCAGCTTCGTGACAGGAGGCTCTGGAAACACCATATATTTT,CASSFVTGGSGNTIYF
many,TRBJ2-2,TRBV5-1,NA,TGCGCCAGCAGCTTGACGGAGCCCAACACCGGGGAGCTGTTTTTT,CASSLTEPNTGELFF
NA,TRBJ2-7,TRBV7-9,TRBD1,TGTGCCAGCAGCTTTTCTGGACAGGCAAGGGAGCAGTACTTC,CASSFSGQAREQYF
NA,TRBJ2-7,TRBV5-1,NA,TGCGCCAGCAGCCCGGGGGCAGGGGAAACCTACGAGCAGTACTTC,CASSPGAGETYEQYF
NA,TRBJ2-1,TRBV7-7,NA,TGTGCCAGCAGCTCGCTTCCGGGACCCAGCTCCTACAATGAGCAGTTCTTC,CASSSLPGPSSYNEQFF
few,TRBJ1-6,TRBV3-1,NA,TGTGCCAGCAGCCAGGTAGCATCACCCCTCCACTTT,CASSQVASPLHF
few,TRBJ2-1,TRBV29-1,NA,TGCAGCGTTGCCCAGGGGCTGTCCTACAATGAGCAGTTCTTC,CSVAQGLSYNEQFF
NA,TRBJ2-6,TRBV27,NA,TGTGCCAGCAGTTTCGGGGTTTCAGTGAGCTCTGGGGCCAACGTCCTGACTTTC,CASSFGVSVSSGANVLTF
NA,TRBJ2-3,TRBV6-5,TRBD1,TGTGCCAGCAGTTACTCGAAGGGACAGATAAATACGCAGTATTTT,CASSYSKGQINTQYF
few,TRBJ2-2,TRBV7-7,NA,TGTGCCAGCAGCTTGGATCGACATGGGGCAAACACCGGGGAGCTGTTTTTT,CASSLDRHGANTGELFF
NA,TRBJ1-2,TRBV19,NA,TGTGCCAGTAGTGAGCAGGACTGGCTATACACCTTC,CASSEQDWLYTF
NA,TRBJ2-1,TRBV27,TRBD1,TGTGCCAGCAGGACAGGGGTCAATGAGCAGTTCTTC,CASRTGVNEQFF
many,TRBJ1-4,TRBV28,NA,TGTGCCAGCAGTTTAGGCGACCTGGGGGCAAAACTGTTTTTT,CASSLGDLGAKLFF
NA,TRBJ1-2,TRBV20-1,NA,TGCAGTGCCGAGGTAGCTAACTATGGCTACACCTTC,CSAEVANYGYTF
few,TRBJ2-3,TRBV29-1,NA,TGCAGCGTTGAAGGGGTTAGCACAGATACGCAGTATTTT,CSVEGVSTDTQYF
NA,TRBJ1-2,TRBV12-3/TRBV12-4,NA,TGTGCCAGCAGTTTAGATCCCAGGTCCGGCTACACCTTC,CASSLDPRSGYTF
few,TRBJ1-5,TRBV12-3/TRBV12-4,NA,TGTGCCAGCAGTAGAGACCCTAATAGCAATCAGCCCCAGCATTTT,CASSRDPNSNQPQHF
NA,TRBJ2-1,TRBV7-3,TRBD1,TGTGCCAGCAGCTCAGGGACAGGGGGCGATGAGCAGTTCTTC,CASSSGTGGDEQFF
many,TRBJ2-1,TRBV2,NA,TGTGCCAGCAGTGAAGCGCGGGGACTCTATTACGAGCAGTTCTTC,CASSEARGLYYEQFF
few,TRBJ1-1,TRBV27,NA,TGTGCCAGCAGTTTATCTCGATGGGCAGACACTGAAGCTTTCTTT,CASSLSRWADTEAFF
many,TRBJ2-2,TRBV10-3,NA,TGTGCCATCAGTGAGTCTTTGCCCGGGGAGCTGTTTTTT,CAISESLPGELFF
few,TRBJ1-2,TRBV12-3/TRBV12-4,NA,TGTGCCAGCAGTTTACAACGGCAGGTCTATGGCTACACCTTC,CASSLQRQVYGYTF
many,TRBJ2-7,TRBV18,NA,TGTGCCAGCTCTCCCACCTTGAGCTCCTACGAGCAGTACTTC,CASSPTLSSYEQYF
NA,TRBJ2-5,TRBV5-1,TRBD1,TGCGCCAGCACCCGACCTGCGGGACAGGGACGGGAGACCCAGTACTTC,CASTRPAGQGRETQYF
many,TRBJ1-1,TRBV6-5,NA,TGTGCCAGCAGTTACGGGAACTTGAACACTGAAGCTTTCTTT,CASSYGNLNTEAFF
few,TRBJ2-7,TRBV2,NA,TGTGCCAGCAGACTAACCTACGAGCAGTACTTC,CASRLTYEQYF
few,TRBJ2-1,TRBV18,TRBD1,TGTGCCAGCTCACCGGGACAGACCCATGAGCAGTTCTTC,CASSPGQTHEQFF